A selection of T cell receptor beta chains follows, all from one sample in a study of blood T cell repertoires in COVID-19. Data came from immunoSEQ multiplex PCR; TCRdb stores just in-frame clones and leaves some out. The sample records 200,000 to 250,000 clones, approximately 82% being singletons. The sequencing input was PBMCs or T cells enriched from blood (not recorded which). These receptor sequences come from a man aged 40-50 years who had recovered from COVID-19. CDR3s include the opening cysteine and the closing phenylalanine or tryptophan. D genes are given only for firm matches. Rows give clone size only sometimes, using once, few, many, or a class for an expanded clone.

d_gene: .
v_gene: TRBV7-3
j_gene: TRBJ2-3
abundance: few
CDR3aa: CASSPVLGQRPRSTDTQYF
CDR3nt: TGTGCCAGCAGCCCCGTCCTCGGACAGCGCCCGAGGAGCACAGATACGCAGTATTTT

d_gene: .
v_gene: TRBV2
j_gene: TRBJ2-1
abundance: .
CDR3aa: CASIGGEYNEQFF
CDR3nt: TGTGCCAGCATTGGAGGGGAGTACAATGAGCAGTTCTTC

d_gene: .
v_gene: TRBV5-1
j_gene: TRBJ2-5
abundance: .
CDR3aa: CASSAPGLETQYF
CDR3nt: TGCGCCAGCAGCGCCCCGGGACTAGAGACCCAGTACTTC

d_gene: .
v_gene: TRBV11-2
j_gene: TRBJ1-6
abundance: few
CDR3aa: CASSLVGGGRSDSPLHF
CDR3nt: TGTGCCAGCAGCCTTGTGGGGGGAGGAAGATCGGATTCACCCCTCCACTTT

d_gene: .
v_gene: TRBV5-4
j_gene: TRBJ2-7
abundance: .
CDR3aa: CASSLARHSYEQYF
CDR3nt: TGTGCCAGCAGCTTGGCCAGGCACTCCTACGAGCAGTACTTC

d_gene: TRBD2
v_gene: TRBV5-4
j_gene: TRBJ2-2
abundance: .
CDR3aa: CASSPAGAGVAGELFF
CDR3nt: TGTGCCAGCAGCCCCGCCGGAGCGGGAGTGGCCGGGGAGCTGTTTTTT

d_gene: .
v_gene: TRBV5-6
j_gene: TRBJ1-1
abundance: .
CDR3aa: CASSSWTGEAFF
CDR3nt: TGTGCCAGCAGCTCGTGGACGGGAGAAGCTTTCTTT

d_gene: TRBD1
v_gene: TRBV19
j_gene: TRBJ1-2
abundance: .
CDR3aa: CAIATGGLGYGYTF
CDR3nt: TGTGCCATAGCGACAGGGGGACTCGGCTATGGCTACACCTTC

d_gene: TRBD2
v_gene: TRBV7-9
j_gene: TRBJ2-7
abundance: .
CDR3aa: CASSRSGLAGPEQYF
CDR3nt: TGTGCCAGCAGCAGATCGGGACTAGCGGGGCCCGAGCAGTACTTC

d_gene: TRBD2
v_gene: TRBV13
j_gene: TRBJ2-3
abundance: few
CDR3aa: CASSETSGGPTDTQYF
CDR3nt: TGTGCCAGCAGCGAGACTAGCGGGGGGCCCACAGATACGCAGTATTTT

d_gene: .
v_gene: TRBV5-1
j_gene: TRBJ1-1
abundance: .
CDR3aa: CASSSQRGHTEAFF
CDR3nt: TGCGCCAGCAGCTCACAACGAGGGCACACTGAAGCTTTCTTT

d_gene: TRBD1
v_gene: TRBV5-1
j_gene: TRBJ1-6
abundance: .
CDR3aa: CASSLAPRGNSPLHF
CDR3nt: TGCGCCAGCAGCTTGGCCCCCAGGGGGAATTCACCCCTCCACTTT

d_gene: TRBD1
v_gene: TRBV11-3
j_gene: TRBJ2-1
abundance: .
CDR3aa: CASSQMRTGGTNEQFF
CDR3nt: TGTGCCAGCAGCCAAATGCGGACAGGGGGTACCAATGAGCAGTTCTTC

d_gene: .
v_gene: TRBV7-9
j_gene: TRBJ1-1
abundance: .
CDR3aa: CASSYGNTEAFF
CDR3nt: TGTGCCAGCAGCTACGGGAACACTGAAGCTTTCTTT

d_gene: TRBD1
v_gene: TRBV28
j_gene: TRBJ1-1
abundance: .
CDR3aa: CASSSVDRGRGAFF
CDR3nt: TGTGCCAGCAGTTCCGTAGACAGGGGGCGGGGCGCTTTCTTT

d_gene: .
v_gene: TRBV18
j_gene: TRBJ2-1
abundance: .
CDR3aa: CASSRGRNNEQFF
CDR3nt: TGTGCCAGCTCACGAGGGCGAAACAATGAGCAGTTCTTC

d_gene: .
v_gene: TRBV3-1/TRBV3-2
j_gene: TRBJ2-2
abundance: .
CDR3aa: CASSLPDTNTGELFF
CDR3nt: TGTGCCAGCAGCCTTCCGGACACGAACACCGGGGAGCTGTTTTTT

d_gene: .
v_gene: TRBV6-5
j_gene: TRBJ2-2
abundance: .
CDR3aa: CASSSDSTGELFF
CDR3nt: TGTGCCAGCAGTTCTGACAGCACCGGGGAGCTGTTTTTT

d_gene: .
v_gene: TRBV2
j_gene: TRBJ1-1
abundance: .
CDR3aa: CASSADSLNTEAFF
CDR3nt: TGTGCCAGCAGTGCAGACAGCTTGAACACTGAAGCTTTCTTT

d_gene: TRBD1
v_gene: TRBV6-5
j_gene: TRBJ1-6
abundance: .
CDR3aa: CASSLIDRDPSPLHF
CDR3nt: TGTGCCAGCAGTTTGATAGACAGGGACCCTTCACCCCTCCACTTT

d_gene: .
v_gene: TRBV3-1/TRBV3-2
j_gene: TRBJ1-4
abundance: .
CDR3aa: CASSQARRGEKLFF
CDR3nt: TGTGCCAGCAGCCAAGCCAGGAGGGGTGAAAAACTGTTTTTT

d_gene: TRBD1
v_gene: TRBV5-1
j_gene: TRBJ2-7
abundance: .
CDR3aa: CASSIGDRVSYEQYF
CDR3nt: TGCGCCAGCAGCATAGGGGACAGGGTCTCCTACGAGCAGTACTTC

d_gene: .
v_gene: TRBV7-9
j_gene: TRBJ1-4
abundance: .
CDR3aa: CASSLEGGKSNEKLFF
CDR3nt: TGTGCCAGCAGCTTAGAAGGAGGCAAGTCTAATGAAAAACTGTTTTTT

d_gene: .
v_gene: TRBV9
j_gene: TRBJ1-1
abundance: .
CDR3aa: CASSVEGGREAFF
CDR3nt: TGTGCCAGCAGCGTAGAAGGGGGTCGTGAAGCTTTCTTT

d_gene: TRBD2
v_gene: TRBV7-3
j_gene: TRBJ2-3
abundance: .
CDR3aa: CASSLGGTSGRALDTQYF
CDR3nt: TGTGCCAGCAGCTTAGGTGGGACTAGCGGGAGGGCCTTAGATACGCAGTATTTT

d_gene: .
v_gene: TRBV30
j_gene: TRBJ1-2
abundance: .
CDR3aa: CAWTRSPGGYGYTF
CDR3nt: TGTGCCTGGACGAGGTCACCCGGAGGGTATGGCTACACCTTC

d_gene: .
v_gene: TRBV4-1
j_gene: TRBJ1-4
abundance: .
CDR3aa: CASSQPWEATNEKLFF
CDR3nt: TGCGCCAGCAGCCAGCCTTGGGAGGCAACTAATGAAAAACTGTTTTTT

d_gene: .
v_gene: TRBV5-4
j_gene: TRBJ2-7
abundance: once
CDR3aa: CASSVSGSYEQYF
CDR3nt: TGTGCCAGCAGCGTTTCGGGTTCCTACGAGCAGTACTTC

d_gene: TRBD2
v_gene: TRBV4-3
j_gene: TRBJ2-5
abundance: .
CDR3aa: CASSQHLSGPSSGGAETQYF
CDR3nt: TGCGCCAGCAGCCAACATCTCAGTGGCCCCTCTAGCGGGGGGGCCGAGACCCAGTACTTC

d_gene: .
v_gene: TRBV5-1
j_gene: TRBJ2-2
abundance: .
CDR3aa: CASSLDGLIGELFF
CDR3nt: TGCGCCAGCAGCTTGGACGGACTGATCGGGGAGCTGTTTTTT

d_gene: TRBD1
v_gene: TRBV6-1
j_gene: TRBJ1-6
abundance: .
CDR3aa: CASSEGDRGGSPLHF
CDR3nt: TGTGCCAGCAGTGAAGGGGACAGAGGAGGTTCACCCCTCCACTTT

d_gene: .
v_gene: TRBV5-1
j_gene: TRBJ2-7
abundance: once
CDR3aa: CASSLGDFTYEQYF
CDR3nt: TGCGCCAGCAGCTTGGGGGACTTCACCTACGAGCAGTACTTC

d_gene: .
v_gene: TRBV20-1
j_gene: TRBJ2-7
abundance: .
CDR3aa: CSASPGGYSYEQYF
CDR3nt: TGCAGTGCTAGTCCCGGGGGTTACTCCTACGAGCAGTACTTC

d_gene: .
v_gene: TRBV5-5
j_gene: TRBJ1-5
abundance: .
CDR3aa: CASSLEASYSNQPQHF
CDR3nt: TGTGCCAGCAGCTTGGAAGCATCCTATAGCAATCAGCCCCAGCATTTT

d_gene: .
v_gene: TRBV28
j_gene: TRBJ2-7
abundance: once
CDR3aa: CASSLNIRSYEQYF
CDR3nt: TGTGCCAGCAGTTTGAACATACGCTCCTACGAGCAGTACTTC

d_gene: .
v_gene: TRBV25-1
j_gene: TRBJ1-1
abundance: .
CDR3aa: CASSETVRTEAFF
CDR3nt: TGTGCCAGCAGCGAGACAGTGCGGACTGAAGCTTTCTTT

d_gene: .
v_gene: TRBV5-4
j_gene: TRBJ2-3
abundance: .
CDR3aa: CASSLSADTQYF
CDR3nt: TGTGCCAGCAGCCTCAGCGCAGATACGCAGTATTTT

d_gene: .
v_gene: TRBV28
j_gene: TRBJ1-3
abundance: few
CDR3aa: CASSLETSYSGNTIYF
CDR3nt: TGTGCCAGCAGTTTAGAAACGAGTTACTCTGGAAACACCATATATTTT

d_gene: TRBD1
v_gene: TRBV19
j_gene: TRBJ1-5
abundance: once
CDR3aa: CASSPYVGGKGGNQPQHF
CDR3nt: TGTGCCAGTAGTCCTTACGTAGGGGGCAAGGGGGGCAATCAGCCCCAGCATTTT